In its sample, the clone carrying this TCR beta chain was seen many times. This sample was taken from a study of neurological immune-mediated disorders. The cDNA came from 5'RACE with 10-nucleotide random UMIs. TCRdb itself ran the 5' RACE reads through MiXCR, one entry per CDR3 protein. The table lists 18,000 or so distinct CDR3 sequences, roughly a tenth of them singletons, with around 30% in the top ten. Use was made of about a million CD4+ or CD8+ T cells in sorted libraries. The germline CDR1 and CDR2 sequences are SEHNR and FQNEAQ (reference sequence). The V and J ends lost 5 bases and 4 bases respectively, with 9 bases between them. CDR3 length equals 13 residues.

The rearrangement links TRBV7-9 to TRBJ2-1; D ambiguous. The sequenced sample was CD8+ T cells from blood. The origin of this receptor is a woman aged 45-59 years in good health. The CDR3: CASSRQKYNEQFF. The CDR3 DNA is TGTGCCAGCAGCAGACAAAAATACAATGAGCAGTTCTTC.